The TCR beta chain under discussion was sequenced for a study of cytomegalovirus exposure and HLA in healthy donors. Study outcomes and limitations: Later analysis demonstrated an association between a missense DCLRE1C variant and TCR beta V- and J-gene trimming.

The CDR3 extends over 14 amino acids. Losses at the gene ends were 7 bases for V and 7 bases for J; bases not matched to a gene: 12. CDR1 SEHNR and CDR2 FQNEAQ come from the germline V gene (reference sequence). With respect to this clone: The antigen is undetermined.

PCR employed 60 Vbeta and 13 Jbeta primers. Method: immunoSEQ multiplex PCR; TCRdb's copy keeps in-frame clones and lacks some. The sample has some 130,000 clones. Sequencing was done on a sample of PBMCs. The rearrangement links TRBV7-9 to TRBJ1-1; 7 positions agree with TRBD1. The receptor comes from a woman in her thirties or forties in good health and CMV-seropositive. CDR3 sequence: CASILPGTELEAFF. DNA of the CDR3: TGTGCCAGCATCTTGCCCGGGACAGAGCTTGAAGCTTTCTTT.